This passage covers 2 T cell receptor beta chains from one sample sequenced in a study of blood T cell repertoires in COVID-19. Here immunoSEQ multiplex PCR was the method, and the copy in TCRdb shows in-frame clones only, minus some. The sample lists some 30,000 clones; almost 90% were seen once. The material sequenced was peripheral blood. The receptors stem from a man aged 55 to 70 with active COVID-19.

The CDR3 DNA sequence: TGTGCCAGCAGCCTCGTCCTAGGGACACTTTACGAGCAGTACTTC. This encodes CASSLVLGTLYEQYF. The V call is TRBV11-3, the J call TRBJ2-7, with D maybe TRBD1 (6 bases). The germline gives CDR1 SGHNT, CDR2 YENEEA. The CDR3 has 15 amino acids. V lost 5 bases and J 4 bases, leaving 18 bases between the germline ends.

The CDR3 nucleotides are TGTGCCAGCAGCGTAGTAGGAGCCACTAGCGGGGGAGCGAATGAGCAGTTCTTC. It translates to CASSVVGATSGGANEQFF. This sequence joins TRBV9 and TRBJ2-1; 11 bases are a match to TRBD2. This CDR3 comprises 18 residues. The V segment lost 0 bases and the J segment 7 bases; nucleotides outside the gene matches: 12. From germline, CDR1 is SGDLS and CDR2 YYNGEE.